Sequencing of this T cell receptor beta chain was carried out in a study of T cell responses to AZD1222 COVID-19 vaccine. Across the study: Analysis merged second doses at about 4 or about 12 weeks. Overall study results and limits: Of the AZD1222 recipients, only five to seven were seropositive at baseline.

Some clones are missing from TCRdb's copy, which holds only in-frame ones; the method was immunoSEQ multiplex PCR. The sample shows approximately 130,000 clones, 80% to 90% of them seen only once. The CDR3 has 13 amino acids. The germline V gene encodes CDR1 MDHEN and CDR2 SYDVKM. V lost 6 bases and J 1 base, leaving 9 bases between the germline ends. On this clone itself: Its target is unknown.

This specimen was peripheral blood, taken on day 0 of AZD1222 vaccination. This receptor was taken from an adult in good health. V usage is TRBV28 and J usage is TRBJ2-5; perhaps TRBD1 as D (5 bases). The CDR3 loop reads CASSRQSQETQYF. DNA of the CDR3: TGTGCCAGCAGCAGACAGAGCCAAGAGACCCAGTACTTC.